This T cell receptor beta chain was sequenced in a study of blood T cell repertoires in COVID-19. Turning to the study itself: The cDNA or gDNA used as material had been derived from T cells, B-cell-depleted T cells, or PBMCs.

As processed by the authors: From reference gene primer amplification, estimates of nucleated cell counts were derived. Data came from immunoSEQ multiplex PCR; TCRdb stores just in-frame clones and leaves some out. V, J and clone size reflect that table, while D and trimming were determined from the DNA. Found here are roughly 250,000 clones, about 90% of them singletons; the top ten hold 3.7%. There are 13 residues in the CDR3. Germline V gives CDR1 SGHRS, CDR2 YFSETQ. The J segment lost 2 bases and the V segment lost 4 bases, leaving 2 bases of the junction unmatched. The clonotype originates from a woman between 40 and 55 years old with acute or convalescent COVID-19. The V call is TRBV5-1, the J call TRBJ1-2; TRBD1 matches at 7 bases. Sample: peripheral blood. This CDR3 reads CASSAGQNYGYTF. For the CDR3, the DNA is TGCGCCAGCAGCGCGGGACAGAACTATGGCTACACCTTC.